These 18 T cell receptor beta chains came from one sample sequenced in a study of patients and donors after allogeneic stem cell transplantation (dated by TCRdb to 2020 to 2022). The protocol used for the library was RT-PCR. Instrument on record: NextSeq 550. The public reads were reanalyzed by TCRdb: fastp trimming at Q25, MiXCR alignment, in-frame beta chains only. Each entry merges the rows of one CDR3 protein and shows their most common DNA and genes. The sample profile shows about a million distinct CDR3 sequences; more than 15% of them were found once. The ten largest clonotypes hold 5.5% to 6.5% of the sample. Sequencing was carried out using blood, either unsorted or a sorted T cell fraction (not recorded which). These receptors were collected from a human donor who was either an allogeneic HSCT recipient or a stem cell or donor lymphocyte infusion donor (not recorded which). It is not recorded whose cells these are; they may come from a transplant donor.

This clonotype was seen more than once but under ten times. The rearrangement uses TRBV4-1 and TRBJ1-3; the D is unclear. V shed 3 bases and J shed 0 bases, with 9 bases lying between them. CDR3 length: 15 amino acids. Germline CDR1 and CDR2: MGHRA and YSYEKL. The CDR3 DNA reads TGCGCCAGCAGCCAGCCGACAAACTCTGGAAACACCATATATTTT. It translates to CASSQPTNSGNTIYF.

This clonotype was observed a few times. This rearrangement joins TRBV9 to TRBJ2-7; D remains unclear. Germline assignment: CDR1 SGDLS and CDR2 YYNGEE. Deletions cut 0 bases from V and 5 bases from J, with 3 bases between. CDR3 length equals 11 residues. CDR3 sequence: CASSVGDEQYF. Written as DNA, the CDR3 is TGTGCCAGCAGCGTAGGGGACGAGCAGTACTTC.

In its sample, this clonotype was seen a few times. The chain has TRBV20-1 and TRBJ2-1, with 11 positions matching TRBD2. Germline values: CDR1 DFQATT, CDR2 SNEGSKA (reference sequence). The V and J ends lost 5 bases and 10 bases, in that order; junction bases with no gene match: 7. This CDR3 contains 13 residues. The CDR3 nucleotides read TGCAGTGCTTATAGCGGGGGGGCGTGGGAGCAGTTCTTC. Encoded protein: CSAYSGGAWEQFF.

This clonotype came up a few times. V usage is TRBV4-2 and J usage is TRBJ2-2; 9 nucleotides line up with TRBD2. With V trimmed by 1 base and J by 2 bases, 8 bases remained unmatched. This CDR3 has 18 amino acids. In germline, CDR1 is LGHNA, CDR2 YNFKEQ. CDR3: CASSQVATGLANTGELFF. In DNA, the CDR3 is TGTGCCAGCAGCCAAGTCGCTACGGGACTAGCAAACACCGGGGAGCTGTTTTTT.

The gene calls are TRBV12-3 or TRBV12-4 and TRBJ2-2, with D hard to call. Trimming cost V 1 base and J 7 bases, with 10 bases left between them. The CDR3 runs to 14 residues. The CDR3 reads CASSLGGSGGELFF. In DNA form, the CDR3 reads TGTGCCAGCAGTTTAGGAGGAAGTGGCGGGGAGCTGTTTTTT.

A few counts support this clonotype. The chain links TRBV5-1 to TRBJ2-7; D unresolved. The V gene's germline CDR1 is SGHRS and CDR2 YFSETQ. The V end lost 3 bases, the J end lost 2 bases, and 15 bases lay between the germline ends. The CDR3 runs 15 residues. CDR3 bases: TGCGCCAGCAGCTCTGAGTTCGGCGTTACCTACGAGCAGTACTTC. This encodes CASSSEFGVTYEQYF.

This clonotype was counted between two and nine times. J is TRBJ2-7 and V is TRBV20-1; TRBD2 matches 9 bases. The germline V gene has CDR1 DFQATT and CDR2 SNEGSKA (reference sequence). V was pared by 2 bases and J by 3 bases, with 8 bases of the junction left unmatched. The CDR3 runs 15 residues. CDR3: CSARISSGTYYEQYF. The CDR3 DNA is TGCAGTGCTAGAATTTCTAGCGGGACATACTACGAGCAGTACTTC.

The chain combines TRBV15 with TRBJ2-3; D gene ambiguous. V lost 1 base and J lost 0, with 11 bases in between. The CDR3 is 16 amino acids. The germline gives CDR1 LNHNV, CDR2 YYDKDF (reference sequence). The CDR3 sequence is CATSRVNAASTDTQYF. The CDR3 DNA follows: TGTGCCACCAGCAGAGTTAATGCGGCCAGCACAGATACGCAGTATTTT.

V usage is TRBV4-3 and J usage is TRBJ2-2; the match to TRBD2 covers 14 bases. Losses at the gene ends were 4 bases for V and 6 bases for J; bases not matched to a gene: 4. CDR1 is LGHNA and CDR2 is YSLEER in the germline V gene. The CDR3 is made up of 16 amino acids. This chain's CDR3 is CASSRLAGGPSGELFF. The CDR3 DNA follows: TGCGCCAGCAGCCGACTAGCGGGGGGGCCGTCCGGGGAGCTGTTTTTT.

The chain recombines TRBV12-3 or TRBV12-4 with TRBJ1-6; D gene uncertain. Trimming removed 0 bases from V and 7 bases from J, with 7 bases in between. There are 14 residues in the CDR3. The CDR3 DNA sequence: TGTGCCAGCAGTTTAGCGGCCTGGAATTCACCCCTCCACTTT. This codes for CASSLAAWNSPLHF.

This clonotype was seen at least ten times. The rearrangement links TRBV12-3 or TRBV12-4 to TRBJ2-2; a weak D match, TRBD2 (6 bases). The CDR3 covers 15 residues. V lost 5 bases, J lost 2 bases, and 12 bases lay in between. The CDR3 DNA is TGTGCCAGCAGTCTCCCGGGACTCAACACCGGGGAGCTGTTTTTT. This sequence encodes CASSLPGLNTGELFF.

V usage is TRBV6-6 and J usage is TRBJ2-7, with TRBD1 matching 7 bases. CDR1 MNHNY and CDR2 SVGAGI come from the germline V gene (reference sequence). Trimming removed 6 bases from V and 4 bases from J; junction bases left unmatched: 3. There are 12 residues in the CDR3. This CDR3 is CASRNRGYEQYF. As DNA, the CDR3 is TGTGCCAGCAGAAACAGGGGTTACGAGCAGTACTTC.

This clonotype came up a few times. The J gene is TRBJ1-3, the V gene TRBV20-1, with unresolved D. The CDR3 covers 14 residues. V gave up 0 bases and J gave up 2 bases, with 8 bases separating them. Germline V gene sequence: CDR1 DFQATT, CDR2 SNEGSKA (reference sequence). The CDR3 spells CSARDPRAGNTIYF. Written as DNA, the CDR3 is TGCAGTGCTAGAGACCCGCGGGCTGGAAACACCATATATTTT.

In its sample, this clonotype was seen a few times. The chain combines TRBV2 with TRBJ2-4, with D unresolved. This CDR3 comprises 16 residues. Germline CDR1 SNHLY, CDR2 FYNNEI. The V gene lost 2 bases and the J gene lost 0 bases, with 11 bases spanning the gap. The CDR3 is CASSEKSVLAKNIQYF. CDR3 nucleotide sequence: TGTGCCAGCAGTGAAAAGAGTGTCCTAGCCAAAAACATTCAGTACTTC.

The genes are TRBV9 and TRBJ2-3; D call uncertain. The CDR3 spans 15 residues. Germline V gene lookup returns CDR1 SGDLS and CDR2 YYNGEE. Trimming shortened V by 0 bases and J by 5 bases, and 13 bases separated the two germline ends. The CDR3 coding sequence is TGTGCCAGCAGCGTAGACCCCTCGGAGATAGATACGCAGTATTTT. As protein: CASSVDPSEIDTQYF.

This clonotype was observed a few times. This chain uses TRBV6-1 with TRBJ1-6; 10 nucleotides match TRBD1. The CDR3 has 15 residues. Germline-derived CDR1 and CDR2 are MNHNS and SASEGT. After removal of 8 bases from V and 10 bases from J, the junction contained 11 bases not matched to a gene. The CDR3 loop is CASGYRDRGRSPLHF. In nucleotides, the CDR3 is TGTGCCAGCGGGTACCGGGACAGGGGCAGATCACCCCTCCACTTT.

This clonotype turned up a few times. The genes are TRBV29-1 and TRBJ1-1; 7 positions match TRBD1. Germline V gives CDR1 SQVTM, CDR2 ANQGSEA. There are 13 residues in the CDR3. V dropped 6 bases and J dropped 0; count of bases not matched to a gene: 4. In nucleotides, the CDR3 is TGCAGCGTCGACAGGGCCATGAACACTGAAGCTTTCTTT. The encoded protein is CSVDRAMNTEAFF. The full variable domain, with the rest looked up from reference TRBV29-1 and TRBJ1-1, is SAVISQKPSRDICQRGTSLTIQCQVDSQVTMMFWYRQQPGQSLTLIATANQGSEATYESGFVIDKFPISRPNLTFSTLTVSNMSPEDSSIYLCSVDRAMNTEAFFGQGTRLTVV.

The chain uses TRBV5-1 and TRBJ2-1; TRBD2 is a possible D gene (5 bases). Germline assignment: CDR1 SGHRS and CDR2 YFSETQ. V lost 4 bases and J 6 bases, leaving 8 bases between the germline ends. This CDR3 spans 12 amino acids. In nucleotides, the CDR3 is TGCGCCAGCAGCCCGGGGAGCAATGAGCAGTTCTTC. Encoded protein: CASSPGSNEQFF.